This T cell receptor beta chain comes out of a study of blood T cell repertoires in COVID-19. This clone came up a few times. Using immunoSEQ multiplex PCR, the repertoire was profiled, and TCRdb retains in-frame clones only, with some absent. Found here are about 240,000 clones, roughly 85% of them singletons; the top ten hold approximately 3.8%. Sequencing used PBMCs or T cells enriched from blood (not recorded which). This clonotype originated in a middle-aged woman who had been exposed to COVID-19.

CDR3 amino acids: CASSPTGTNYGYTF. Here the CDR3 DNA reads TGTGCCAGTAGTCCGACAGGGACCAACTATGGCTACACCTTC. The chain carries TRBV19 and TRBJ1-2, with 7 bases lining up with TRBD1. The trim removed 5 bases at V and 2 bases at J, leaving 5 bases unmatched. CDR3 size: 14 residues. CDR1 is LNHDA, CDR2 SQIVND, per germline (reference sequence).